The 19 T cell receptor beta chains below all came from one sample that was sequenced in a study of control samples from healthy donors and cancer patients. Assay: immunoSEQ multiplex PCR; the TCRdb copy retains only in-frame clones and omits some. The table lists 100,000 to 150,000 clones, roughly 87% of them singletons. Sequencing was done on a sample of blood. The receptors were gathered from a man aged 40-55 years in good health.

DNA for the CDR3: TGTGCCAGCAGCTTACGTGTACCTGAAGCTTTCTTT. Encoded protein: CASSLRVPEAFF. The rearrangement links TRBV7-9 to TRBJ1-1; D unclear. V shed 2 bases and J shed 6 bases, with 7 bases lying between them. The CDR3 has 12 amino acids. Germline CDR1 and CDR2: SEHNR and FQNEAQ (reference sequence).

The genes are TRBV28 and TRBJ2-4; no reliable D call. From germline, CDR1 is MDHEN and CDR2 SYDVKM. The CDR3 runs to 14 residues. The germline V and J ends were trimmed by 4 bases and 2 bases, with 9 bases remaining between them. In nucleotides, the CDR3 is TGTGCCAGCAGTTCTGATGGTTCCAAAAACATTCAGTACTTC. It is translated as CASSSDGSKNIQYF.

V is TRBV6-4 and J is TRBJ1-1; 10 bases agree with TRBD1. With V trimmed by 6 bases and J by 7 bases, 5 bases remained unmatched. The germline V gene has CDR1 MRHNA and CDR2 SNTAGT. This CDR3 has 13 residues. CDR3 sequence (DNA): TGTGCCAGCAGCCGGGACAGGGGCCTTGAAGCTTTCTTT. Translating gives CASSRDRGLEAFF.

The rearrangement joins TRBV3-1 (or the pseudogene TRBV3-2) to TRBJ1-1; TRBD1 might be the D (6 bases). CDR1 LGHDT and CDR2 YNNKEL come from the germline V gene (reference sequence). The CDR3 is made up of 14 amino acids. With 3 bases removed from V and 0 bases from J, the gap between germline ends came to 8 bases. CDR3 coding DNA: TGTGCCAGCAGCCAGGGGACACTGAACACTGAAGCTTTCTTT. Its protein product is CASSQGTLNTEAFF.

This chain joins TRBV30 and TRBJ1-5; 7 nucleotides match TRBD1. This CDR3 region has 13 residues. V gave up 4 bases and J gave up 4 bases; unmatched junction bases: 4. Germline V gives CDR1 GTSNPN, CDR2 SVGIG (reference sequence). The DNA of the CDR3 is TGTGCCTGGAATACAGGGGATAATCAGCCCCAGCATTTT. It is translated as CAWNTGDNQPQHF. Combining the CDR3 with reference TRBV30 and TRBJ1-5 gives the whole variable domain SQTIHQWPATLVQPVGSPLSLECTVEGTSNPNLYWYRQAAGRGLQLLFYSVGIGQISSEVPQNLSASRPQDRQFILSSKKLLLSDSGFYLCAWNTGDNQPQHFGDGTRLSIL.

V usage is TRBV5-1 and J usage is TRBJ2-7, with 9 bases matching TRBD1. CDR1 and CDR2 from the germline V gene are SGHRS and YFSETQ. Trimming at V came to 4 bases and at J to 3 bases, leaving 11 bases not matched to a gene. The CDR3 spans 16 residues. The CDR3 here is CASSIIPGQGGYEQYF. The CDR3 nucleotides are TGCGCCAGCAGCATAATACCGGGACAGGGAGGCTACGAGCAGTACTTC.

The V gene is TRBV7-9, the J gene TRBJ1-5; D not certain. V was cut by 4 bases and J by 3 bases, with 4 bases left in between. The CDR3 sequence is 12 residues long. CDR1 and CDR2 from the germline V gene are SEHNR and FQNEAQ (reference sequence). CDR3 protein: CASSSTNQPQHF. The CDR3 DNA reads TGTGCCAGCAGCTCTACCAATCAGCCCCAGCATTTT.

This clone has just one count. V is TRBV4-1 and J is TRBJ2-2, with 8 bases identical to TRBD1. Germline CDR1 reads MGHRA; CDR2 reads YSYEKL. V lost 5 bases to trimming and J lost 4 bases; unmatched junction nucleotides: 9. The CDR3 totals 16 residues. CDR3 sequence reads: CASSVRTGQGTGELFF. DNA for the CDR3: TGCGCCAGCAGCGTTAGGACAGGGCAGGGCACCGGGGAGCTGTTTTTT.

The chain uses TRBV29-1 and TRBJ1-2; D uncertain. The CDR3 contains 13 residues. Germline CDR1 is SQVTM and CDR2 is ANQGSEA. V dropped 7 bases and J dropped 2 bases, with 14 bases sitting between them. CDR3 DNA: TGCAGCGCTGCGTTGAAGGCCAACTATGGCTACACCTTC. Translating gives CSAALKANYGYTF.

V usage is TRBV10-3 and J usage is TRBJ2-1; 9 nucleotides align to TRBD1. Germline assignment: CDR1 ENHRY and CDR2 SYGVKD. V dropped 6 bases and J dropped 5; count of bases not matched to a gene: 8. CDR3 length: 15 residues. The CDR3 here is CAIRGGQGVDNEQFF. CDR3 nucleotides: TGTGCCATCAGGGGGGGACAGGGCGTCGACAATGAGCAGTTCTTC.

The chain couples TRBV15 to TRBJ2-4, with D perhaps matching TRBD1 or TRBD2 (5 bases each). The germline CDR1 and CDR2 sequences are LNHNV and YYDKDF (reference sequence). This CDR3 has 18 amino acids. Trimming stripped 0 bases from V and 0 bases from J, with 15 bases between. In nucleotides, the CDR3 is TGTGCCACCAGCAGAGATCTGGTGGGGGTGGGAGCCAAAAACATTCAGTACTTC. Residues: CATSRDLVGVGAKNIQYF.

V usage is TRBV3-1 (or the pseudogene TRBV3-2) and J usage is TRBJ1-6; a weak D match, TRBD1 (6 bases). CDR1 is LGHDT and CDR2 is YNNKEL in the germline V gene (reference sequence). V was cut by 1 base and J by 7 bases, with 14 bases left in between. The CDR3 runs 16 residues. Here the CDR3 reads CASSQVDSRLNSPLHF. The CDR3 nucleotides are TGTGCCAGCAGCCAAGTGGACAGTCGGCTCAATTCACCCCTCCACTTT.

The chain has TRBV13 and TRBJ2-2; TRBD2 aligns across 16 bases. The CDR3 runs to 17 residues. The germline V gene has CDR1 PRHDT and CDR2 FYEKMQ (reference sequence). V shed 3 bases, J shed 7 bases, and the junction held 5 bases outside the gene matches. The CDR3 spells CASSLGLAGGRGGELFF. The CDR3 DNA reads TGTGCCAGCAGCTTGGGACTAGCGGGGGGGCGCGGCGGGGAGCTGTTTTTT. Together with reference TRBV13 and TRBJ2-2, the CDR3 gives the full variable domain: AAGVIQSPRHLIKEKRETATLKCYPIPRHDTVYWYQQGPGQDPQFLISFYEKMQSDKGSIPDRFSAQQFSDYHSELNMSSLELGDSALYFCASSLGLAGGRGGELFFGEGSRLTVL.

The CDR3 loop reads CASSPDRGGGEQFF. CDR3 nucleotides: TGTGCCAGCAGTCCGGACAGGGGCGGGGGTGAGCAGTTCTTC. The V call is TRBV2, the J call TRBJ2-1; TRBD1 aligns across 9 bases. The CDR3 totals 14 residues. Germline-derived CDR1 and CDR2 are SNHLY and FYNNEI. V lost 5 bases and J lost 9; bases outside the gene matches: 8.

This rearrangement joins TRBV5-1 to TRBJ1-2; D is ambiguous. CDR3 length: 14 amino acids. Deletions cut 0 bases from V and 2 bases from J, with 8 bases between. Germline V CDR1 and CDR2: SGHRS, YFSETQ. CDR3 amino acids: CASSLAGENYGYTF. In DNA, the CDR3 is TGCGCCAGCAGCTTGGCCGGAGAGAACTATGGCTACACCTTC.

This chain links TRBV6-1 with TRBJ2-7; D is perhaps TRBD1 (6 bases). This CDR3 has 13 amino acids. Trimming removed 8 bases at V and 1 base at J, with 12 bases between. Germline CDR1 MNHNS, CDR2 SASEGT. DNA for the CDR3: TGTGCCAGCCTTCCCGGACAGTCCTACGAGCAGTACTTC. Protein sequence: CASLPGQSYEQYF.

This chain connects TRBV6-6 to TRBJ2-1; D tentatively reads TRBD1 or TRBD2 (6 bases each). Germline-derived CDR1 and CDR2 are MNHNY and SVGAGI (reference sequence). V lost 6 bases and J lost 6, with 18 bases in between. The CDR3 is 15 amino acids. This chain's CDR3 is CASRTGTSGANEQFF. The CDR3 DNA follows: TGTGCCAGCAGGACCGGGACGTCGGGGGCCAATGAGCAGTTCTTC.

The CDR3 DNA reads as TGTGCCAGTAGTACCCCCGGGAGATACCCGTACGAGCAGTACTTC. Translation: CASSTPGRYPYEQYF. This sequence joins TRBV19 and TRBJ2-7; perhaps TRBD2 as D (6 bases). Trimming pared 4 bases from V and 4 bases from J, leaving 17 bases between. Per germline, CDR1 LNHDA and CDR2 SQIVND (reference sequence). The CDR3 totals 15 residues.

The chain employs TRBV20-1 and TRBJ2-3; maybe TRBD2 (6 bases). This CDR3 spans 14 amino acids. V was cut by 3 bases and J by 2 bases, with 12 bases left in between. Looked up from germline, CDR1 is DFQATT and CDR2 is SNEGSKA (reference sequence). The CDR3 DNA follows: TGCAGTGCTAGTGTACGGGGACTCACAGATACGCAGTATTTT. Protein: CSASVRGLTDTQYF.